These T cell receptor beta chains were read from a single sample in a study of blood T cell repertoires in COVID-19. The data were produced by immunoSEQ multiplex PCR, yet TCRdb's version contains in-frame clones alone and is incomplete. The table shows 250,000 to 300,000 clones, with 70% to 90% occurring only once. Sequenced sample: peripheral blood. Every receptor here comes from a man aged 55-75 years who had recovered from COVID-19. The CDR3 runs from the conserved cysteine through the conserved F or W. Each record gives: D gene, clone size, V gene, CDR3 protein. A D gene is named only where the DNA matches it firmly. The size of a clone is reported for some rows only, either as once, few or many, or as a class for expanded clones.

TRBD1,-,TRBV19,CASSGGQSNEKLFF
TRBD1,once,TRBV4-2,CASSQDLGWGTGTYSNQPQHF
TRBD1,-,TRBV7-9,CASSPGGSNEKLFF
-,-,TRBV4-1,CASSPRGSGRLYEQFF
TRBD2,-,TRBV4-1,CASRQTPGLAYEVQYF
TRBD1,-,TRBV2,CASRAQTGWRGTEAFF
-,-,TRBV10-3,CAVAGLPIGEQFF
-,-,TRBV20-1,CSASSVDTQYF
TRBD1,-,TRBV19,CASSPGTGRNQPQHF
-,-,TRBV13,CASSLVRETQYF
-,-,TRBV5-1,CASSLGRGPYEQYF
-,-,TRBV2,CASSEGLLTDTQYF
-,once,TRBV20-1,CSASGAGETQYF
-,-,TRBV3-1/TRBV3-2,CASSQVAGELFF
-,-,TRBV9,CASSVATGGAYEQYF
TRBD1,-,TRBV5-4,CASSDRGPNEKLFF
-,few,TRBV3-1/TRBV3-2,CASSRLASSYEQYF
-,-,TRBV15,CATRPQKSPGTEAFF
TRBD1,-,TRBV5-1,CASSLVGTGAYEQYF
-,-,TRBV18,CASSPDARSTQYF
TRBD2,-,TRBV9,CASSAGLAGVPETQYF
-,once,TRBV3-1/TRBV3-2,CASSQDHTNSGANVLTF
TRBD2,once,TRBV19,CASSIVGRRAGGDTQYF
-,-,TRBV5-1,CASRSAGNSPLHF
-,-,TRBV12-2,CASRPTSGRAGELFF
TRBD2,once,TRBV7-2,CASSLGATSGTNEQFF
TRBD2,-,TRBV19,CASSYPSGPSTDTQYF
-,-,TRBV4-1,CASSQKGHYGYTF
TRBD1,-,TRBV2,CASSPGGQGAYEQYF
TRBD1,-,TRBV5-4,CAGIDRVNTEAFF
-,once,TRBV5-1,CASSAGGKGGSEAFF
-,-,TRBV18,CASSPPVLAETQYF
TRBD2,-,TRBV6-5,CASNLAGGAQYF
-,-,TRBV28,CASSPPAGSNEQYF
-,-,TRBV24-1,CATSDGYGYTF
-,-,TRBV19,CASSIATGEKLFF
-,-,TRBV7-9,CASSLIAGYEQFF
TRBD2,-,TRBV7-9,CASSHPRVSGSSYEQYF
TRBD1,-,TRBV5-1,CASSLEPQGARETQYF
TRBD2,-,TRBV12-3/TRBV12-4,CASSLGLAGGYF
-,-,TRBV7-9,CASSLQGLANQPQHF
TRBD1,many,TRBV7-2,CASNDRGPGTDTQYF
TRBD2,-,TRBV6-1,CASSLVAGGGEQYF
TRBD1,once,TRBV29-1,CSVVGQGARNTIYF
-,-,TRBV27,CASSLSGGQAFF
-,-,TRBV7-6,CASRSGETDTQYF
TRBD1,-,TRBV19,CASSTQGVPYEQYF
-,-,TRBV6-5,CASSVTATGNTIYF
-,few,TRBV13,CASSLSGGLYGYTF
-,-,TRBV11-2,CAEGQIRQRDTQYF
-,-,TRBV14,CASSLRGSNEQFF
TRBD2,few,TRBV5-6,CASSLAGAHNEQFF
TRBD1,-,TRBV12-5,CASGPGDRGPSDTQYF
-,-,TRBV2,CASGQNSGNTIYF
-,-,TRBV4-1,CASSPGVGSYNEQFF
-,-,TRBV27,CASRDLGTQETQYF
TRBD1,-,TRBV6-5,CASRETGAGGELFF
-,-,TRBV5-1,CASSLREGGTEAFF
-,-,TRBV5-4,CASSLDGGGTDTQYF
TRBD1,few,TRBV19,CASSMQDRGNEKLFF